The 6 T cell receptor beta chains listed next were all sequenced from one sample in a study of cytomegalovirus exposure and HLA in healthy donors. The study ran its PCR with 60 Vbeta and 13 Jbeta primers. Generated by immunoSEQ multiplex PCR, the TCRdb table keeps only in-frame clones and is missing some. The sample contains roughly 220,000 clones, around 85% of which appear only once. The sequencing input was PBMCs. The receptors come from a man aged 50 to 60 in good health and CMV-seronegative.

The chain uses TRBV9 and TRBJ1-3; D ambiguous. The CDR3 consists of 14 residues. The V end was cut by 5 bases, the J end by 0 bases, with 9 bases between. Germline V gives CDR1 SGDLS, CDR2 YYNGEE. The CDR3 spells CASSEQDSGNTIYF. CDR3 bases: TGTGCCAGCAGTGAACAAGACTCTGGAAACACCATATATTTT.

V usage is TRBV4-1 and J usage is TRBJ1-1; D is perhaps TRBD1 (6 bases). CDR1 and CDR2 from the germline V gene are MGHRA and YSYEKL. Between the trimmed V and J ends, which lost 1 base and 1 base, there was a span of 16 bases. The CDR3 loop spans 17 amino acids. CDR3 region: CASSQVQGPGGNTEAFF. The CDR3 region has the DNA TGCGCCAGCAGCCAAGTCCAGGGGCCAGGAGGGAACACTGAAGCTTTCTTT.

The chain carries TRBV27 and TRBJ2-1; D uncertain. This CDR3 contains 15 residues. Deletions cut 3 bases from V and 0 bases from J, with 9 bases between. Germline V gene sequence: CDR1 MNHEY, CDR2 SMNVEV (reference sequence). CDR3 amino acids: CASSFRGSSYNEQFF. The CDR3, as DNA: TGTGCCAGCAGTTTCCGCGGAAGCTCCTACAATGAGCAGTTCTTC.

The chain carries TRBV9 and TRBJ2-6; 9 bases align to TRBD1. V lost 0 bases and J lost 0; bases outside the gene matches: 4. CDR3 size: 18 residues. The germline V gene encodes CDR1 SGDLS and CDR2 YYNGEE. The CDR3 region has the DNA TGTGCCAGCAGCGTAGGGGGACAGGGACGCTCTGGGGCCAACGTCCTGACTTTC. It yields the protein CASSVGGQGRSGANVLTF. Using reference TRBV9 and TRBJ2-6 for the parts outside the CDR3, the full variable domain is DSGVTQTPKHLITATGQRVTLRCSPRSGDLSVYWYQQSLDQGLQFLIQYYNGEERAKGNILERFSAQQFPDLHSELNLSSLELGDSALYFCASSVGGQGRSGANVLTFGAGSRLTVL.

To note about this clone: The conserved phenylalanine or tryptophan is not found at the CDR3 terminus, so this likely reflects a read error. The V call is TRBV6-5, the J call TRBJ1-6; D is unresolved. Trimming took off 7 bases at V and 9 bases at J, with 10 bases between the two ends. The germline V gene has CDR1 MNHEY and CDR2 SVGAGI. This CDR3 region has 12 residues. Here the CDR3 DNA reads TGTGCCAGCACTAATGGAGGTTCACCCCTCCACCTT. It translates to CASTNGGSPLHL.

The chain employs TRBV5-1 and TRBJ1-2, with D perhaps TRBD1 (5 bases). The V gene lost 2 bases and the J gene lost 5 bases, with 13 bases spanning the gap. CDR1 and CDR2 from the germline V gene are SGHRS and YFSETQ. This CDR3 region has 14 residues. CDR3 coding DNA: TGCGCCAGCAGCTTCGGCAGGGCTTTATATGGCTACACCTTC. Protein sequence: CASSFGRALYGYTF.